The next 30 T cell receptor beta chains were all read from a single sample in a study of control samples from healthy donors and cancer patients (TCRdb year 2020). Library method: the immunoSEQ multiplex PCR assay. Here the immuneACCESS table is served through TCRdb, limited to in-frame sequences with V and J called. Missing clones are a known gap in these copies; in checked studies unresolved V genes cover under half, and the rest lacks a known reason. Present in this sample are some 190,000 clones, 91% of which were seen just once. The ten largest clones represent approximately 1.8% of the sample. The sequencing input was blood. These receptors came from a man in his thirties or forties in good health.

This clone has a single count. The same CDR3 is also encoded by other DNA sequences in this sample. The chain has TRBV2 and TRBJ2-7; 8 bases are shared with TRBD1. The CDR3 has 14 residues. Germline values: CDR1 SNHLY, CDR2 FYNNEI. Trimming cost V 3 bases and J 2 bases; bases outside gene matches: 3. DNA of the CDR3: TGTGCCAGCAGTGAGGGGACAGGTGCCTACGAGCAGTACTTC. Translating gives CASSEGTGAYEQYF.

The gene calls are TRBV19 and TRBJ2-1; the match to TRBD2 covers 10 bases. V gave up 6 bases and J gave up 8 bases; unmatched junction bases: 16. Per the germline V gene, CDR1 is LNHDA and CDR2 is SQIVND (reference sequence). This CDR3 contains 17 residues. For the CDR3, the DNA is TGTGCCAGTAGCCCGGGGCGAAAGCGGGGGGGGATCCATGAGCAGTTCTTC. It yields the protein CASSPGRKRGGIHEQFF.

This clone was observed once. This chain connects TRBV27 to TRBJ2-4; D perhaps matches TRBD1 (6 bases). The V gene lost 5 bases and the J gene lost 2 bases, with 13 bases spanning the gap. CDR3 size: 15 residues. Germline V CDR1 and CDR2: MNHEY, SMNVEV (reference sequence). The CDR3 DNA sequence: TGTGCCAGCAGTCCCCGACAGGACCCCAAAAACATTCAGTACTTC. It translates to CASSPRQDPKNIQYF.

J is TRBJ2-2 and V is TRBV2, with D uncertain. Germline CDR1 and CDR2: SNHLY and FYNNEI. V dropped 2 bases and J dropped 6 bases, with 10 bases sitting between them. The CDR3 consists of 14 residues. The CDR3: CASSELSVAGELFF. The CDR3 DNA reads TGTGCCAGCAGTGAATTGTCAGTTGCCGGGGAGCTGTTTTTT.

The chain carries TRBV28 and TRBJ2-2; perhaps TRBD2 as D (7 bases). V was cut by 3 bases and J by 3 bases, with 14 bases left in between. The CDR3 is 16 residues long. CDR1 is MDHEN and CDR2 is SYDVKM in the germline V gene. For the CDR3, the DNA is TGTGCCAGCAGTTTTGGGGGGGGGCGACACACCGGGGAGCTGTTTTTT. Protein product: CASSFGGGRHTGELFF.

This clone was found a few times. The V gene is TRBV20-1, the J gene TRBJ2-7; TRBD2 is a possible D gene (5 bases). The CDR3 runs to 11 residues. V lost 8 bases, J lost 0 bases, and 8 bases lay in between. CDR1 and CDR2 from the germline V gene are DFQATT and SNEGSKA (reference sequence). This chain's CDR3 is CSLTNSYEQYF. CDR3 nucleotide sequence: TGCAGTTTGACTAACTCCTACGAGCAGTACTTC.

The chain carries TRBV10-3 and TRBJ1-6; D unresolved. The CDR3 sequence is 12 residues long. The germline V and J ends were trimmed by 6 bases and 14 bases, with 14 bases remaining between them. CDR1 ENHRY and CDR2 SYGVKD come from the germline V gene. In nucleotides, the CDR3 is TGTGCCATCAGCGACGGCCAGATAGCCCTCCACTTT. This encodes CAISDGQIALHF.

A single count supports this clone. The chain combines TRBV25-1 with TRBJ1-1; D not resolved. The germline V gene encodes CDR1 MGHDK and CDR2 SYGVNS. CDR3 length equals 12 residues. V was pared by 1 base and J by 10 bases, with 10 bases between. The CDR3 loop is CASSEFGVGAFF. The CDR3 nucleotides are TGTGCCAGCAGTGAATTCGGGGTTGGAGCTTTCTTT.

This clone has a single count. Other DNA sequences within the sample encode an identical CDR3. The chain joins TRBV18 to TRBJ1-5, with a weak D call TRBD1 (6 bases). Germline V gene lookup returns CDR1 KGHSH and CDR2 LQKENI. The CDR3 length is 14 residues. V was trimmed by 3 bases and J by 4 bases, leaving 10 bases between them. CDR3 bases: TGTGCCAGCTCACCTGGACAGAATAATCAGCCCCAGCATTTT. It encodes CASSPGQNNQPQHF.

The chain uses TRBV3-1 (or the pseudogene TRBV3-2) and TRBJ1-5, with TRBD1 as a possible D gene (5 bases). CDR3 length: 14 amino acids. V lost 3 bases to trimming and J lost 0 bases, with 6 bases between them. CDR1 LGHDT and CDR2 YNNKEL come from the germline V gene (reference sequence). Written as DNA, the CDR3 is TGTGCCAGCAGCCAGGGGGGTAGCAATCAGCCCCAGCATTTT. It specifies CASSQGGSNQPQHF.

The chain joins TRBV19 to TRBJ2-2; D could derive from TRBD1 or TRBD2 (5 bases each). V was shortened by 1 base and J by 1 base, with 7 bases between the two germline ends. The CDR3 sequence is 15 residues long. Germline-derived CDR1 and CDR2 are LNHDA and SQIVND (reference sequence). DNA for the CDR3: TGTGCCAGTAGTATAGGTGGGGGGAACACCGGGGAGCTGTTTTTT. Its translation: CASSIGGGNTGELFF.

The chain recombines TRBV5-5 with TRBJ1-2; the D is unclear. Germline V CDR1 and CDR2: SGHKS, YYEKEE (reference sequence). The V end was cut by 1 base, the J end by 8 bases, with 9 bases between. The CDR3 covers 12 residues. In DNA, the CDR3 is TGTGCCAGCAGCTTGTACAGCGGAGGCTACACCTTC. The encoded protein is CASSLYSGGYTF. The variable domain in full, completed from reference TRBV5-5 and TRBJ1-2, reads DAGVTQSPTHLIKTRGQQVTLRCSPISGHKSVSWYQQVLGQGPQFIFQYYEKEERGRGNFPDRFSARQFPNYSSELNVNALLLGDSALYLCASSLYSGGYTFGSGTRLTVV.

The chain has TRBV6-5 and TRBJ1-1, with D possibly TRBD1 on 6 matching bases. The CDR3 is 14 amino acids. V shed 8 bases and J shed 3 bases, with 16 bases lying between them. Germline values: CDR1 MNHEY, CDR2 SVGAGI. The CDR3 reads CASHWGGADTEAFF. The DNA of the CDR3 is TGTGCCAGCCACTGGGGGGGCGCGGACACTGAAGCTTTCTTT.

The rearrangement uses TRBV10-3 and TRBJ2-5; D might be TRBD1 (6 bases). The CDR3 is made up of 13 amino acids. V was trimmed by 10 bases and J by 5 bases, leaving 17 bases between them. Germline loops: CDR1 ENHRY, CDR2 SYGVKD. As DNA, the CDR3 is TGTGCCACCCCCCCGGACAGAAGGGAGACCCAGTACTTC. It translates to CATPPDRRETQYF.

The sample holds one count of this clone. This rearrangement joins TRBV12-3 or TRBV12-4 to TRBJ2-7; D perhaps matches TRBD1 (5 bases). The CDR3 has 13 amino acids. Trimming took off 2 bases at V and 5 bases at J, with 10 bases between the two ends. Written as DNA, the CDR3 is TGTGCCAGCAGTTTAAGGCAGGGCAACGAGCAGTACTTC. Translated, it gives CASSLRQGNEQYF.

This clone was detected only once. The chain joins TRBV7-2 to TRBJ1-2; 9 bases are a match to TRBD1. V dropped 5 bases and J dropped 0; count of bases not matched to a gene: 7. Germline CDR1 is SGHTA and CDR2 is FQGNSA. The CDR3 has 16 amino acids. CDR3: CASSLSGTGSNYGYTF. CDR3 bases: TGTGCCAGCAGCCTTTCCGGGACAGGGTCTAACTATGGCTACACCTTC.

The V gene is TRBV9, the J gene TRBJ2-3; D gene ambiguous. V dropped 4 bases and J dropped 2 bases, with 5 bases sitting between them. Germline lookup yields CDR1 SGDLS and CDR2 YYNGEE. The CDR3 length is 12 residues. CDR3 nucleotides: TGTGCCAGCAGCCCTCCCACAGATACGCAGTATTTT. It is translated as CASSPPTDTQYF.

The sample holds one count of this clone. As DNA, the CDR3 is TGCGCCAGCAGCCAAGATATGGGGGGCTGGTATGGCTACACCTTC. The encoded protein is CASSQDMGGWYGYTF. V is TRBV4-1 and J is TRBJ1-2, with a tentative D call TRBD1 (6 bases). V was trimmed by 0 bases and J by 5 bases, leaving 13 bases between them. The V gene's germline CDR1 is MGHRA and CDR2 YSYEKL. The CDR3 is 15 amino acids.

The V and J genes are TRBV2 and TRBJ2-1; weak D call: TRBD1 (6 bases). Germline V lookup: CDR1 SNHLY, CDR2 FYNNEI. Trimming shortened V by 8 bases and J by 8 bases, and 19 bases separated the two germline ends. The CDR3 covers 14 residues. The CDR3 is CASRQFGGLDEQFF. The CDR3 nucleotides read TGTGCCAGCCGCCAATTTGGGGGCTTGGATGAGCAGTTCTTC.

This clone was seen just once. The chain employs TRBV5-6 and TRBJ2-7; D uncertain. This CDR3 comprises 14 residues. V was clipped by 0 bases and J by 6 bases, with 13 bases between them. Looked up from germline, CDR1 is SGHDT and CDR2 is YYEEEE. The CDR3 bases are TGTGCCAGCAGCTTGGAAGGCAGCCCGGGCGAGCAGTACTTC. It codes for CASSLEGSPGEQYF.

The chain links TRBV24-1 to TRBJ2-2; tentative D call: TRBD2 (6 bases). CDR3 length: 14 amino acids. Germline V gives CDR1 KGHDR, CDR2 SFDVKD. V lost 5 bases and J 5 bases, leaving 11 bases between the germline ends. CDR3 region: CATSAGGATGELFF. Here the CDR3 DNA reads TGTGCCACCAGTGCGGGCGGGGCAACCGGGGAGCTGTTTTTT.

A single count supports this clone. This chain uses TRBV2 with TRBJ2-7, with D unclear. Trimming cost V 8 bases and J 2 bases, with 19 bases left between them. CDR3 size: 15 residues. The germline gives CDR1 SNHLY, CDR2 FYNNEI. The CDR3 region has the DNA TGTGCCAGCCCCGAGGATTGGACCCCGACCTACGAGCAGTACTTC. It is translated as CASPEDWTPTYEQYF.

V gene TRBV18 combines with J gene TRBJ2-2; D is uncertain. CDR3 size: 13 residues. The V gene's germline CDR1 is KGHSH and CDR2 LQKENI. V lost 6 bases and J 5 bases, leaving 10 bases between the germline ends. The CDR3: CASSHSRTGELFF. Here the CDR3 DNA reads TGTGCCAGCTCCCACTCCCGGACCGGGGAGCTGTTTTTT.

The rearrangement uses TRBV11-2 and TRBJ1-6; D not certain. Germline V gene data show CDR1 as SGHAT and CDR2 as FQNNGV. The CDR3 length is 12 residues. V was pared by 5 bases and J by 9 bases, with 8 bases between. The CDR3 DNA reads as TGTGCCAGCAGCCCCGGACGTTCACCCCTCCACTTT. It specifies CASSPGRSPLHF.

The genes are TRBV24-1 and TRBJ2-3; D is perhaps TRBD1 or TRBD2 (6 bases each). Trimming stripped 2 bases from V and 3 bases from J, with 20 bases between. CDR1 and CDR2 (germline): KGHDR, SFDVKD. The CDR3 has 18 amino acids. The CDR3 here is CATSDSPPGAGRTDTQYF. In DNA, the CDR3 is TGTGCCACCAGTGATTCGCCCCCAGGGGCGGGAAGAACAGATACGCAGTATTTT.

The rearrangement uses TRBV7-6 and TRBJ1-6; D perhaps matches TRBD1 (5 bases). The CDR3 contains 16 residues. V shed 1 base and J shed 6 bases, with 13 bases lying between them. CDR1 and CDR2 (germline): SGHVS, FNYEAQ. The DNA for the CDR3 is TGTGCCAGCAGCTTAGAGGCCGGGACGGGTAATTCACCCCTCCACTTT. Its translation: CASSLEAGTGNSPLHF.

This clone showed up just once. The DNA for the CDR3 is TGTGCCAGCAGTCCACCCGGCAGGGGGGGAACTGAAGCTTTCTTT. As protein: CASSPPGRGGTEAFF. The chain recombines TRBV6-5 with TRBJ1-1; TRBD1 matches 7 bases. J was trimmed by 5 bases and V by 5 bases; bases with no gene match: 11. Per germline, CDR1 MNHEY and CDR2 SVGAGI. This CDR3 is 15 amino acids long.

The chain uses TRBV15 and TRBJ2-7, with TRBD2 matching 8 bases. CDR3 length equals 15 residues. Germline V lookup: CDR1 LNHNV, CDR2 YYDKDF (reference sequence). The trim removed 0 bases at V and 3 bases at J, leaving 4 bases unmatched. CDR3 coding DNA: TGTGCCACCAGCAGAGACGGGGGGGCTTACTACGAGCAGTACTTC. This encodes CATSRDGGAYYEQYF.

The V call is TRBV11-2, the J call TRBJ2-1, with D unclear. The CDR3 consists of 15 residues. V lost 5 bases and J lost 10, with 21 bases in between. Germline V gives CDR1 SGHAT, CDR2 FQNNGV. CDR3 coding DNA: TGTGCCAGCAGCCAACCCCGTTTGGGGTACCACGAGCAGTTCTTC. Amino acid sequence: CASSQPRLGYHEQFF.

This chain's CDR3 is CASMRAGGYNEQFF. The CDR3 nucleotides are TGCGCCAGCATGCGGGCGGGGGGCTACAATGAGCAGTTCTTC. The chain has TRBV10-2 and TRBJ2-1; 8 positions match TRBD2. The germline V gene encodes CDR1 WSHSY and CDR2 SAAADI. The CDR3 runs to 14 residues. V lost 7 bases to trimming and J lost 3 bases; unmatched junction nucleotides: 5.